One and the same sample provided the 31 T cell receptor beta chains below, sequenced in a study of technical replicates of blood from several donors. TCRdb's copy holds only in-frame clones and misses some; the assay was immunoSEQ multiplex PCR. The data contain tens of thousands of clones, approximately 93% of them singletons. The specimen was T cells isolated from PBMCs. These TCRs come from a human donor in good health.

This chain uses TRBV14 with TRBJ1-1; D gene uncertain. There are 12 residues in the CDR3. CDR1 is SGHDN and CDR2 is FVKESK in the germline V gene. V was cut by 0 bases and J by 5 bases, with 4 bases left in between. The CDR3: CASSQDQTEAFF. CDR3 DNA: TGTGCCAGCAGCCAAGATCAGACTGAAGCTTTCTTT.

In DNA form, the CDR3 reads TGTGCCAGCAGCGCACTCTTGACAGGGGTGAACAATGAGCAGTTCTTC. Residues: CASSALLTGVNNEQFF. This chain links TRBV11-3 with TRBJ2-1; 8 bases are a match to TRBD1. The germline gives CDR1 SGHNT, CDR2 YENEEA. V lost 5 bases and J lost 5; bases outside the gene matches: 11. The CDR3 runs 16 residues.

The chain is built from TRBV7-3 and TRBJ1-3; D gene ambiguous. The CDR3 totals 15 residues. Germline loops: CDR1 SGHTA, CDR2 FQGTGA. Trimming shortened V by 2 bases and J by 0 bases, and 8 bases separated the two germline ends. CDR3 nucleotides: TGTGCCAGCAGCTTATCTGGCAGCTCTGGAAACACCATATATTTT. Amino acids: CASSLSGSSGNTIYF.

The rearrangement links TRBV27 to TRBJ2-3; TRBD2 matches 11 bases. The CDR3 spans 16 residues. Unmatched junction bases numbered 9, after V lost 5 bases and J lost 5 bases. Germline CDR1 and CDR2: MNHEY and SMNVEV (reference sequence). CDR3 sequence (DNA): TGTGCCAGCAGTGGGTTAGCGGGAGGGCCAGGAGATACGCAGTATTTT. Amino acid sequence: CASSGLAGGPGDTQYF.

This clone has just one count. DNA for the CDR3: TGTGCCAGCAGCCCAGGACAGGGAGCTACTACGCAGTATTTT. The encoded protein is CASSPGQGATTQYF. The rearrangement uses TRBV7-8 and TRBJ2-3, with 8 nucleotides matching TRBD1. The CDR3 is 14 residues long. Germline-derived CDR1 and CDR2 are SGHVS and FQNEAQ. J lost 8 bases, V lost 5 bases, and 9 bases had no gene match.

The V gene is TRBV7-9, the J gene TRBJ2-2, with 7 bases aligning to TRBD1. Germline V lookup: CDR1 SEHNR, CDR2 FQNEAQ (reference sequence). Trimming took 1 base from V and 3 from J; bases not matched to a gene: 2. The CDR3 runs 15 residues. The CDR3 bases are TGTGCCAGCAGCTTAGTACAGGGGTACACCGGGGAGCTGTTTTTT. It codes for CASSLVQGYTGELFF.

V and J are TRBV6-5 and TRBJ1-5, with D possibly matching TRBD1 (6 bases). Germline CDR1 reads MNHEY; CDR2 reads SVGAGI. The CDR3 spans 13 residues. Trimming shortened V by 4 bases and J by 4 bases, and 8 bases separated the two germline ends. The CDR3 region is CASSSQGNQPQHF. CDR3 bases: TGTGCCAGCAGTTCTCAGGGGAATCAGCCCCAGCATTTT.

The chain carries TRBV19 and TRBJ1-2; tentatively, D is TRBD1 (6 bases). Trimming removed 6 bases from V and 6 bases from J, with 14 bases in between. CDR3 size: 13 residues. Germline loops: CDR1 LNHDA, CDR2 SQIVND (reference sequence). Here the CDR3 DNA reads TGTGCCAGTAGCGCAGACAGGATAGATGGCTACACCTTC. Translated, it gives CASSADRIDGYTF. The entire variable domain, with the rest obtained from reference TRBV19 and TRBJ1-2, is as follows: DGGITQSPKYLFRKEGQNVTLSCEQNLNHDAMYWYRQDPGQGLRLIYYSQIVNDFQKGDIAEGYSVSREKKESFPLTVTSAQKNPTAFYLCASSADRIDGYTFGSGTRLTVV.

This sequence joins TRBV7-3 and TRBJ2-7, with 8 bases lining up with TRBD1. The germline V gene has CDR1 SGHTA and CDR2 FQGTGA. The CDR3 has 13 residues. With V trimmed by 6 bases and J by 5 bases, 6 bases remained unmatched. CDR3 coding DNA: TGTGCCAGCAGTCTGGACAGGGCCGACGAGCAGTACTTC. This gives the protein CASSLDRADEQYF.

This chain connects TRBV19 to TRBJ1-5; 9 bases are shared with TRBD1. This CDR3 is 16 amino acids long. Germline CDR1 and CDR2: LNHDA and SQIVND (reference sequence). V shed 5 bases and J 5 bases; nucleotides not matched to a gene: 10. The CDR3 DNA reads as TGTGCCAGTAGTCATGTTACAGGGGGCTTCGATCAGCCCCAGCATTTT. Translated: CASSHVTGGFDQPQHF.

In DNA form, the CDR3 reads TGTGCCAGTAGTATAATTGGGGGGGGGACCCAGTACTTC. Its protein is CASSIIGGGTQYF. The genes are TRBV19 and TRBJ2-5, with 7 bases aligning to TRBD2. This CDR3 spans 13 amino acids. Germline V gives CDR1 LNHDA, CDR2 SQIVND (reference sequence). With V trimmed by 2 bases and J by 7 bases, 4 bases remained unmatched. The variable domain in full, with the rest retrieved from reference TRBV19 and TRBJ2-5, is DGGITQSPKYLFRKEGQNVTLSCEQNLNHDAMYWYRQDPGQGLRLIYYSQIVNDFQKGDIAEGYSVSREKKESFPLTVTSAQKNPTAFYLCASSIIGGGTQYFGPGTRLLVL.

This clone appeared once. J is TRBJ2-3 and V is TRBV14, with D perhaps TRBD1 (5 bases). The CDR3 loop spans 14 amino acids. Germline assignment: CDR1 SGHDN and CDR2 FVKESK. V was shortened by 6 bases and J by 5 bases, with 15 bases between the two germline ends. The DNA for the CDR3 is TGTGCCAGCAGTCTAGTTGACAGCCGAGATACGCAGTATTTT. Its protein is CASSLVDSRDTQYF.

V and J are TRBV6-5 and TRBJ2-7; D possibly corresponds to TRBD1 (6 bases). V was shortened by 2 bases and J by 3 bases, with 11 bases between the two germline ends. CDR1 and CDR2 (germline): MNHEY, SVGAGI. The CDR3 totals 14 residues. The CDR3 sequence is CASSYGGHGYEQYF. CDR3 DNA: TGTGCCAGCAGTTACGGGGGACACGGCTACGAGCAGTACTTC.

V and J are TRBV11-2 and TRBJ1-2; 7 positions agree with TRBD1. The V gene's germline CDR1 is SGHAT and CDR2 FQNNGV. With 2 bases clipped from V and 3 bases from J, the junction kept 3 bases outside the gene matches. The CDR3 is 14 amino acids. The CDR3, as DNA: TGTGCCAGCAGCTTACGACAGGGATACTATGGCTACACCTTC. Translating it yields CASSLRQGYYGYTF.

The CDR3 loop is CASLRRDSYEQYF. The CDR3 bases are TGTGCCAGCCTTCGGAGGGACTCCTACGAGCAGTACTTC. The V and J genes are TRBV28 and TRBJ2-7; tentatively, D is TRBD2 (6 bases). The CDR3 has 13 amino acids. Trimming took 8 bases from V and 0 from J, leaving 11 bases between them. Germline V CDR1 and CDR2: MDHEN, SYDVKM.

The chain combines TRBV18 with TRBJ1-3; 9 positions agree with TRBD1. The CDR3 is 16 residues long. The germline V gene encodes CDR1 KGHSH and CDR2 LQKENI. The V segment lost 3 bases and the J segment 2 bases; nucleotides outside the gene matches: 5. CDR3 DNA sequence: TGTGCCAGCTCACCGCGACAGGGGGAACCTGGAAACACCATATATTTT. Translation gives CASSPRQGEPGNTIYF. The entire variable domain, with the rest obtained from reference TRBV18 and TRBJ1-3, is as follows: NAGVMQNPRHLVRRRGQEARLRCSPMKGHSHVYWYRQLPEEGLKFMVYLQKENIIDESGMPKERFSAEFPKEGPSILRIQQVVRGDSAAYFCASSPRQGEPGNTIYFGEGSWLTVV.

The V gene is TRBV5-1, the J gene TRBJ1-1, with D unresolved. Looked up from germline, CDR1 is SGHRS and CDR2 is YFSETQ. Trimming shortened V by 3 bases and J by 3 bases, and 9 bases separated the two germline ends. This CDR3 has 13 residues. This CDR3 reads CASSSPQDTEAFF. CDR3 nucleotides: TGCGCCAGCAGCTCTCCTCAGGACACTGAAGCTTTCTTT.

The chain links TRBV28 to TRBJ2-5, with 11 bases aligning to TRBD1. There are 16 residues in the CDR3. Germline lookup yields CDR1 MDHEN and CDR2 SYDVKM. V was pared by 4 bases and J by 5 bases, with 9 bases of the junction left unmatched. CDR3 DNA sequence: TGTGCCAGCAGTTCTCCGGGGACAGGGGGAGGTGAGACCCAGTACTTC. Amino acids: CASSSPGTGGGETQYF.

The rearrangement links TRBV7-2 to TRBJ2-7, with D unclear. Germline CDR1 is SGHTA and CDR2 is FQGNSA. V lost 1 base, J lost 0 bases, and 10 bases lay in between. This CDR3 has 15 residues. CDR3 region: CASSLVGTISYEQYF. CDR3 DNA: TGTGCCAGCAGCTTAGTGGGCACCATCTCCTACGAGCAGTACTTC.

The rearrangement links TRBV5-1 to TRBJ2-5, with TRBD2 identical over 8 bases. CDR1 is SGHRS, CDR2 YFSETQ, per germline. The CDR3 spans 15 residues. V lost 7 bases, J lost 5 bases, and 13 bases stayed unmatched. CDR3 in amino acids: CASAKTGRAAETQYF. The DNA of the CDR3 is TGCGCCAGCGCCAAGACCGGGAGGGCCGCGGAGACCCAGTACTTC.

The rearrangement joins TRBV4-3 to TRBJ2-1; TRBD2 matches at 9 bases. V lost 4 bases and J lost 10; bases outside the gene matches: 11. Germline V gives CDR1 LGHNA, CDR2 YSLEER. The CDR3 loop spans 15 amino acids. The DNA for the CDR3 is TGCGCCAGCAGCCTCGGGACTAGCATATTGAGGGAGCAGTTCTTC. As protein: CASSLGTSILREQFF.

This sequence joins TRBV7-6 and TRBJ2-7; D gene uncertain. Germline V gives CDR1 SGHVS, CDR2 FNYEAQ. The CDR3 length is 13 residues. Trimming left V 5 bases short and J 2 bases short, with 10 bases between. The CDR3 sequence: CASSPQAAYEQYF. Written as DNA, the CDR3 is TGTGCCAGCAGCCCCCAAGCTGCCTACGAGCAGTACTTC.

V usage is TRBV2 and J usage is TRBJ1-5; 10 nucleotides agree with TRBD1. The germline CDR1 and CDR2 sequences are SNHLY and FYNNEI. Germline trimming cut 0 bases from V and 7 bases from J; bases unmatched to any gene: 6. The CDR3 covers 16 residues. Here the CDR3 reads CASSEAGTGVMQPQHF. DNA for the CDR3: TGTGCCAGCAGTGAAGCCGGGACAGGGGTTATGCAGCCCCAGCATTTT. The variable domain in full, with the rest retrieved from reference TRBV2 and TRBJ1-5, is EPEVTQTPSHQVTQMGQEVILRCVPISNHLYFYWYRQILGQKVEFLVSFYNNEISEKSEIFDDQFSVERPDGSNFTLKIRSTKLEDSAMYFCASSEAGTGVMQPQHFGDGTRLSIL.

The sample holds one count of this clone. CDR3 residues: CAISEPRRTYEQYF. The CDR3 DNA follows: TGTGCCATCAGTGAACCTAGGCGCACCTACGAGCAGTACTTC. V usage is TRBV10-3 and J usage is TRBJ2-7; no clear D gene. Germline V gene data show CDR1 as ENHRY and CDR2 as SYGVKD. V was pared by 3 bases and J by 2 bases, with 11 bases between. The CDR3 spans 14 residues.

The rearrangement links TRBV7-2 to TRBJ1-1, with 7 bases lining up with TRBD1. The germline gives CDR1 SGHTA, CDR2 FQGNSA. Trimming at V came to 3 bases and at J to 2 bases, leaving 3 bases not matched to a gene. The CDR3 is made up of 14 amino acids. The CDR3 loop reads CASSFWDSNTEAFF. In DNA, the CDR3 is TGTGCCAGCAGCTTCTGGGACAGTAACACTGAAGCTTTCTTT.

V gene TRBV18 combines with J gene TRBJ2-1; D is uncertain. Germline values: CDR1 KGHSH, CDR2 LQKENI. There are 12 residues in the CDR3. V lost 1 base and J 7 bases, leaving 5 bases between the germline ends. The CDR3 loop is CASSPLSNEQFF. CDR3 nucleotide sequence: TGTGCCAGCTCACCACTATCGAATGAGCAGTTCTTC.

J is TRBJ2-2 and V is TRBV25-1, with 7 nucleotides matching TRBD1. Germline-derived CDR1 and CDR2 are MGHDK and SYGVNS. The CDR3 spans 14 residues. With V trimmed by 4 bases and J by 1 base, 0 bases remained unmatched. CDR3 bases: TGTGCCAGCAGTGGACAGGGGAACACCGGGGAGCTGTTTTTT. This translates into CASSGQGNTGELFF.

This clone has just one count. V gene TRBV4-1 combines with J gene TRBJ2-5, with D perhaps matching TRBD2 (6 bases). Trimming shortened V by 5 bases and J by 5 bases, and 15 bases separated the two germline ends. In germline, CDR1 is MGHRA, CDR2 YSYEKL. The CDR3 covers 14 residues. The CDR3 here is CASSERLGLETQYF. The CDR3 nucleotides are TGCGCCAGCAGCGAGAGACTAGGGTTGGAGACCCAGTACTTC.

V is TRBV11-3 and J is TRBJ1-1; TRBD1 agrees at 7 bases. J gave up 5 bases and V 1 base, and 16 bases lay outside the gene matches. Germline CDR1 and CDR2: SGHNT and YENEEA. The CDR3 is 18 residues long. The CDR3 nucleotides are TGTGCCAGCAGCTTAGGCGTACAGGGGAATGGAATTGGGACTGAAGCTTTCTTT. Translation gives CASSLGVQGNGIGTEAFF.

The genes are TRBV2 and TRBJ2-7, with D possibly matching TRBD2 (6 bases). Germline V gives CDR1 SNHLY, CDR2 FYNNEI. Trimming removed 0 bases from V and 2 bases from J, with 11 bases in between. The CDR3 extends over 15 amino acids. The DNA for the CDR3 is TGTGCCAGCAGTGAAGCCCCGGGAGTCACCTACGAGCAGTACTTC. Translated: CASSEAPGVTYEQYF.

The gene calls are TRBV5-1 and TRBJ2-7; weak D call: TRBD2 (5 bases). The CDR3 has 13 residues. Trimming took 6 bases from V and 3 from J, leaving 13 bases between them. Per germline, CDR1 SGHRS and CDR2 YFSETQ. The CDR3 nucleotides read TGCGCCAGCACGTTGACACGGGGCTACGAGCAGTACTTC. Amino acid sequence: CASTLTRGYEQYF.